The 27 T cell receptor beta chains presented below share a single source sample, sequenced in a study of T cells in Graves' hyperthyroidism and ophthalmopathy. TCR beta CDR3 region amplification was performed from RNA transcripts. An initial round of RT-PCR targeting the TCR CDR3 relied on the HTBI primer set. Via MiXCR, TCRdb re-called the multiplex PCR reads, giving one row per CDR3 protein. Of some 340,000 distinct CDR3 sequences in the sample, roughly 15% were seen once. Sequenced material: blood. The source of these receptors is a woman aged 40 to 50 with Graves' ophthalmopathy.

This clonotype was recorded at least ten times. This chain links TRBV28 with TRBJ2-7; 7 bases are a match to TRBD2. CDR1 is MDHEN, CDR2 SYDVKM, per germline. With 0 bases clipped from V and 5 bases from J, the junction kept 7 bases outside the gene matches. There are 15 residues in the CDR3. CDR3 region: CASSLWGEGRNEQYF. The CDR3, as DNA: TGTGCCAGCAGTTTATGGGGGGAGGGCCGCAACGAGCAGTACTTC.

This clonotype has a count of ten or more. The chain uses TRBV20-1 and TRBJ2-1, with 12 bases that match TRBD2. J was trimmed by 1 base and V by 5 bases; bases with no gene match: 3. The germline gives CDR1 DFQATT, CDR2 SNEGSKA (reference sequence). CDR3 size: 15 residues. The CDR3 reads CSAELAGGSYNEQFF. The CDR3 nucleotides read TGCAGTGCTGAACTAGCGGGAGGATCCTACAATGAGCAGTTCTTC.

The chain recombines TRBV9 with TRBJ2-2; possibly TRBD1 for D (7 bases). The germline gives CDR1 SGDLS, CDR2 YYNGEE. The CDR3 totals 19 residues. V was cut by 1 base and J by 4 bases, with 23 bases left in between. CDR3 sequence (DNA): TGTGCCAGCAGCGTACTTCCACCAGGGGGAGGAGGGGGCACCGGGGAGCTGTTTTTT. Translation gives CASSVLPPGGGGGTGELFF.

In its sample, this clonotype was seen many times. The V gene is TRBV2, the J gene TRBJ2-1; D not resolved. This CDR3 has 14 residues. Germline values: CDR1 SNHLY, CDR2 FYNNEI. Trimming pared 4 bases from V and 4 bases from J, leaving 11 bases between. The CDR3, as DNA: TGTGCCAGCAGTGTCGGCAGGAGATACAATGAGCAGTTCTTC. This gives the protein CASSVGRRYNEQFF. The variable domain in full, completed from reference TRBV2 and TRBJ2-1, reads EPEVTQTPSHQVTQMGQEVILRCVPISNHLYFYWYRQILGQKVEFLVSFYNNEISEKSEIFDDQFSVERPDGSNFTLKIRSTKLEDSAMYFCASSVGRRYNEQFFGPGTRLTVL.

This clonotype turned up a few times. The V and J genes are TRBV27 and TRBJ2-2; weak D call: TRBD2 (5 bases). Germline V lookup: CDR1 MNHEY, CDR2 SMNVEV (reference sequence). Trimming removed 3 bases from V and 3 bases from J, with 20 bases in between. This CDR3 is built from 18 residues. CDR3 coding DNA: TGTGCCAGCAGTTTTCACTCGGGGAGCCCACTACACACCGGGGAGCTGTTTTTT. Encoded protein: CASSFHSGSPLHTGELFF.

This clonotype has more than one count but fewer than ten. The rearrangement uses TRBV28 and TRBJ1-5; D unclear. Trimming pared 2 bases from V and 1 base from J, leaving 9 bases between. Looked up from germline, CDR1 is MDHEN and CDR2 is SYDVKM. This CDR3 has 15 amino acids. CDR3 nucleotides: TGTGCCAGCAGTTTAGATTCGGGGAGCAATCAGCCCCAGCATTTT. Translated: CASSLDSGSNQPQHF.

This clonotype was found many times. The rearrangement links TRBV11-2 to TRBJ1-4; D ambiguous. The CDR3 contains 16 residues. CDR1 is SGHAT, CDR2 FQNNGV, per germline. V gave up 0 bases and J gave up 3 bases, with 11 bases separating them. CDR3: CASSLDHYPPNEKLFF. CDR3 nucleotides: TGTGCCAGCAGCTTAGACCACTATCCCCCTAATGAAAAACTGTTTTTT.

The V gene is TRBV12-3 or TRBV12-4, the J gene TRBJ1-2; 11 bases are shared with TRBD1. V shed 5 bases, J shed 3 bases, and the junction held 2 bases outside the gene matches. CDR3 size: 14 residues. DNA of the CDR3: TGTGCCAGCAGTGTGGGACAGGGGGACTATGGCTACACCTTC. Translating gives CASSVGQGDYGYTF.

There are many counts of this clonotype. This chain connects TRBV6-1 to TRBJ1-1, with TRBD1 as a possible D gene (5 bases). The germline CDR1 and CDR2 sequences are MNHNS and SASEGT. CDR3 length equals 13 residues. V lost 5 bases and J lost 5, with 12 bases in between. In DNA form, the CDR3 reads TGTGCCAGCAGTTTAGCAGGGAGGACTGAAGCTTTCTTT. This translates into CASSLAGRTEAFF.

This clonotype appeared many times. V is TRBV2 and J is TRBJ1-5; possible D gene TRBD1, 5 bases. The CDR3 is made up of 15 amino acids. Germline V gene lookup returns CDR1 SNHLY and CDR2 FYNNEI. V gave up 3 bases and J gave up 0 bases, with 9 bases separating them. CDR3 loop: CASSDQGYSNQPQHF. The CDR3 nucleotides read TGTGCCAGCAGTGACCAGGGCTATAGCAATCAGCCCCAGCATTTT.

This clonotype has ten or more counts. This CDR3 is CASSESGIYNEQFF. CDR3 DNA: TGTGCCAGCAGTGAAAGCGGGATTTACAATGAGCAGTTCTTC. This chain connects TRBV6-1 to TRBJ2-1; 7 bases map to TRBD2. J was trimmed by 4 bases and V by 2 bases; bases with no gene match: 2. Per germline, CDR1 MNHNS and CDR2 SASEGT. This CDR3 has 14 residues.

This clonotype was counted at least ten times. This chain links TRBV19 with TRBJ2-2, with 11 bases matching TRBD2. J lost 3 bases, V lost 3 bases, and 6 bases had no gene match. Germline V gene data show CDR1 as LNHDA and CDR2 as SQIVND (reference sequence). This CDR3 spans 17 amino acids. CDR3 in amino acids: CASSMVSLAGDTGELFF. The CDR3 DNA reads as TGTGCCAGTAGTATGGTTTCACTAGCGGGAGACACCGGGGAGCTGTTTTTT.

Only a few counts were recorded for this clonotype. The chain joins TRBV13 to TRBJ1-2; no definite D call. From germline, CDR1 is PRHDT and CDR2 FYEKMQ (reference sequence). V was shortened by 4 bases and J by 2 bases, with 8 bases between the two germline ends. This CDR3 region has 13 residues. CDR3 region: CASSSRLNYGYTF. DNA for the CDR3: TGTGCCAGCAGCTCCAGATTGAACTATGGCTACACCTTC.

This clonotype has only a few counts. V gene TRBV7-2 combines with J gene TRBJ2-7; D could derive from TRBD1 or TRBD2 (5 bases each). With 1 base removed from V and 3 bases from J, the gap between germline ends came to 13 bases. CDR1 and CDR2 from the germline V gene are SGHTA and FQGNSA. The CDR3 spans 15 residues. The CDR3 protein is CASSLGSGPGYEQYF. The CDR3, as DNA: TGTGCCAGCAGCTTAGGGTCGGGACCTGGCTACGAGCAGTACTTC.

The V and J genes are TRBV7-6 and TRBJ2-1, with a possible D match to TRBD2 (5 bases). V dropped 5 bases and J dropped 4 bases, with 18 bases sitting between them. The germline V gene has CDR1 SGHVS and CDR2 FNYEAQ. The CDR3 covers 16 residues. CDR3 in amino acids: CASSLVRRPPYNEQFF. CDR3 DNA sequence: TGTGCCAGCAGCCTGGTTCGGAGGCCCCCTTACAATGAGCAGTTCTTC.

Notes on this clonotype: A much bigger clone sits one base away, suggesting this may be a read error. The chain joins TRBV2 to TRBJ2-1; D gene ambiguous. Germline CDR1 is SNHLY and CDR2 is FYNNEI. CDR3 length equals 18 residues. CDR3 amino acids: CASAIWLRRVSSYSEQFF. CDR3 in DNA: TGTGCCAGCGCAATCTGGCTGCGAAGGGTTAGCTCCTACAGTGAGCAGTTCTTC.

This clonotype was detected a few times. The rearrangement links TRBV20-1 to TRBJ2-5, with TRBD2 identical over 9 bases. Germline V CDR1 and CDR2: DFQATT, SNEGSKA (reference sequence). The CDR3 extends over 13 amino acids. J gave up 5 bases and V 5 bases, and 6 bases lay outside the gene matches. Here the CDR3 DNA reads TGCAGTGCTGCTGCGGGGGGGTCGGAGACCCAGTACTTC. Residues: CSAAAGGSETQYF.

This clonotype appeared many times. One junction end disagrees with the germline gene, perhaps due to a read error. This sequence joins TRBV2 and TRBJ2-1; D remains unclear. The CDR3 runs to 13 residues. CDR1 is SNHLY, CDR2 FYNNEI, per germline. For the CDR3, the DNA is TGTGCCAGCAGTAAAGCCTCCTACAATGAGCAGTTCTTC. This gives the protein CASSKASYNEQFF. The full variable domain, completed using reference TRBV2 and TRBJ2-1, is EPEVTQTPSHQVTQMGQEVILRCVPISNHLYFYWYRQILGQKVEFLVSFYNNEISEKSEIFDDQFSVERPDGSNFTLKIRSTKLEDSAMYFCASSKASYNEQFFGPGTRLTVL.

Worth noting for this clonotype: The junction and the germline gene differ at one end; a read error may be behind it. The chain combines TRBV18 with TRBJ2-3; maybe TRBD1 (5 bases). Germline V gene lookup returns CDR1 KGHSH and CDR2 LQKENI. There are 14 residues in the CDR3. DNA of the CDR3: TGTGTCAGCTCACTGACAGAATTCACAGATACGCAGTATTTT. Translated, it gives CVSSLTEFTDTQYF.

This clonotype was detected ten times or more. The chain uses TRBV7-8 and TRBJ1-1, with unresolved D. There are 14 residues in the CDR3. Germline V gene sequence: CDR1 SGHVS, CDR2 FQNEAQ. Trimming left V 0 bases short and J 8 bases short, with 13 bases between. CDR3 nucleotide sequence: TGTGCCAGCAGCTTAGCATCGGGTAAAAGCGAAGCTTTCTTT. It translates to CASSLASGKSEAFF.

This clonotype has more than one count but fewer than ten. V usage is TRBV20-1 and J usage is TRBJ2-7, with 10 bases that match TRBD2. In germline, CDR1 is DFQATT, CDR2 SNEGSKA (reference sequence). Trimming at V came to 1 base and at J to 4 bases, leaving 7 bases not matched to a gene. The CDR3 is 15 residues long. The CDR3 reads CSARGGTSDEYEQYF. CDR3 DNA sequence: TGCAGTGCTAGAGGGGGGACTAGCGATGAGTACGAGCAGTACTTC.

In this sample, this clonotype turned up many times. The gene calls are TRBV12-3 or TRBV12-4 and TRBJ2-2; 10 bases match TRBD1. After removal of 2 bases from V and 3 bases from J, the junction contained 3 bases not matched to a gene. CDR3 length: 16 residues. The CDR3 sequence: CASSLRGQGYTGELFF. The CDR3 bases are TGTGCCAGCAGTTTACGGGGACAGGGGTACACCGGGGAGCTGTTTTTT.

This clonotype was picked up many times. The chain couples TRBV27 to TRBJ2-4; possibly TRBD1 for D (6 bases). The CDR3 runs 16 residues. V was cut by 2 bases and J by 2 bases, with 13 bases left in between. Germline CDR1 MNHEY, CDR2 SMNVEV (reference sequence). CDR3 residues: CASSLGQGITKNIQYF. The CDR3 region has the DNA TGTGCCAGCAGTTTAGGGCAGGGGATCACCAAAAACATTCAGTACTTC.

This clonotype was found a few times. The junction shows a germline mismatch at one end, possibly a read error. The chain uses TRBV12-3 or TRBV12-4 and TRBJ2-2; 7 bases are shared with TRBD1. This CDR3 has 15 residues. The CDR3 sequence: CASSETGSSAGEPFF. CDR3 nucleotide sequence: TGTGCCAGCAGCGAGACAGGGAGTAGCGCCGGGGAGCCGTTTTTT.

This clonotype has ten or more counts. This rearrangement joins TRBV6-1 to TRBJ1-3; tentative D call: TRBD1 (5 bases). Germline loops: CDR1 MNHNS, CDR2 SASEGT. V was clipped by 5 bases and J by 7 bases, with 9 bases between them. This CDR3 is built from 12 residues. The CDR3 DNA follows: TGTGCCAGCAGTTCACAGGCGAACACCATATATTTT. Translated: CASSSQANTIYF.

This clonotype was picked up many times. The rearrangement links TRBV7-9 to TRBJ1-1; 11 bases agree with TRBD1. There are 16 residues in the CDR3. Germline V gene lookup returns CDR1 SEHNR and CDR2 FQNEAQ (reference sequence). The trim removed 1 base at V and 1 base at J, leaving 2 bases unmatched. The CDR3 region is CASSLGDRGRNTEAFF. CDR3 coding DNA: TGTGCCAGCAGCTTAGGGGACAGGGGGAGGAACACTGAAGCTTTCTTT.

For this clonotype: A single base separates this from a much larger clone, so it may be a read error. The chain carries TRBV19 and TRBJ1-1; 10 bases fit TRBD1. Germline CDR1 LNHDA, CDR2 SQIVND (reference sequence). The CDR3 extends over 15 amino acids. Trimming removed 5 bases from V and 7 bases from J; junction bases left unmatched: 10. The CDR3 protein is CASSLSTGGFIEAFF. The CDR3 DNA follows: TGTGCCAGTAGTTTGTCGACAGGGGGCTTCATTGAAGCTTTCTTT.